The 12 T cell receptor beta chains below come from one sample, sequenced in a study of T cells after yellow fever vaccination. TCRdb reprocessed the 5' RACE reads via MiXCR and lists one record per CDR3 protein. Of 200,000 to 300,000 distinct CDR3 sequences listed, 10% to 15% were seen once; the top ten hold around 0.49%. The material sequenced was CD4+ T cells sorted from PBMCs, taken 45 days after the yellow fever booster vaccination. The receptors originated from a man aged 30-40 years who received the YFV17D yellow fever vaccine.

J is TRBJ2-3 and V is TRBV5-4, with TRBD2 as a possible D gene (6 bases). The V end was cut by 3 bases, the J end by 3 bases, with 14 bases between. CDR1 and CDR2 from the germline V gene are SGHNT and YYREEE (reference sequence). The CDR3 runs to 15 residues. DNA for the CDR3: TGTGCCAGCAGCTCACGACTAGTAGCGACAGATACGCAGTATTTT. It yields the protein CASSSRLVATDTQYF.

The chain links TRBV7-3 to TRBJ2-1; possibly TRBD2 for D (6 bases). Per germline, CDR1 SGHTA and CDR2 FQGTGA. Trimming stripped 3 bases from V and 0 bases from J, with 9 bases between. The CDR3 runs to 15 residues. CDR3 region: CASSFTSISYNEQFF. The CDR3 region has the DNA TGTGCCAGCAGCTTTACTAGCATCTCCTACAATGAGCAGTTCTTC.

This clonotype was recorded a few times. The CDR3 reads CASSFGPVEGTEAFF. CDR3 coding DNA: TGCGCCAGCAGCTTCGGACCAGTCGAGGGCACTGAAGCTTTCTTT. This chain joins TRBV5-1 and TRBJ1-1; D not certain. Germline CDR1 is SGHRS and CDR2 is YFSETQ. Deletions cut 2 bases from V and 4 bases from J, with 15 bases between. This CDR3 has 15 residues.

V and J are TRBV12-3 or TRBV12-4 and TRBJ2-2, with TRBD2 as a possible D gene (7 bases). Trimming shortened V by 8 bases and J by 6 bases, and 22 bases separated the two germline ends. The CDR3 contains 16 residues. CDR3 sequence reads: CASGGVQGFGSGELFF. The CDR3 region has the DNA TGTGCCAGCGGGGGGGTACAGGGTTTTGGGTCCGGGGAGCTGTTTTTT.

The V gene is TRBV5-1, the J gene TRBJ2-5; 12 bases match TRBD2. The CDR3 length is 16 residues. Germline values: CDR1 SGHRS, CDR2 YFSETQ. The J segment lost 6 bases and the V segment lost 10 bases, leaving 16 bases of the junction unmatched. The CDR3 here is CASGEASGRAEKTQYF. DNA for the CDR3: TGCGCCTCCGGCGAGGCTAGCGGGAGGGCCGAGAAGACCCAGTACTTC.

This clonotype has a handful of counts. V is TRBV12-3 or TRBV12-4 and J is TRBJ1-5; D is perhaps TRBD1 (5 bases). The CDR3 runs 16 residues. Trimming cost V 8 bases and J 1 base, with 18 bases left between them. Here the CDR3 reads CASFSHGGGSNQPQHF. As DNA, the CDR3 is TGTGCCAGCTTCTCCCATGGGGGGGGAAGCAATCAGCCCCAGCATTTT.

The V gene is TRBV7-9, the J gene TRBJ1-1; D might be TRBD1 (5 bases). The CDR3 is made up of 13 amino acids. Trimming left V 2 bases short and J 7 bases short, with 11 bases between. Germline CDR1 reads SEHNR; CDR2 reads FQNEAQ (reference sequence). The CDR3 loop reads CASSLYQQDEAFF. As DNA, the CDR3 is TGTGCCAGCAGCTTATATCAACAGGATGAAGCTTTCTTT. Full variable domain (missing parts from reference TRBV7-9 and TRBJ1-1): DTGVSQNPRHKITKRGQNVTFRCDPISEHNRLYWYRQTLGQGPEFLTYFQNEAQLEKSRLLSDRFSAERPKGSFSTLEIQRTEQGDSAMYLCASSLYQQDEAFFGQGTRLTVV.

The chain carries TRBV10-2 and TRBJ2-5; possible D gene TRBD2, 6 bases. This CDR3 has 13 residues. V was pared by 6 bases and J by 3 bases, with 11 bases between. CDR1 and CDR2 from the germline V gene are WSHSY and SAAADI. The CDR3 reads CASSTGGEETQYF. CDR3 coding DNA: TGCGCCAGCAGCACCGGGGGAGAAGAGACCCAGTACTTC.

The sample holds a few counts of this clonotype. The genes are TRBV9 and TRBJ2-3, with D unresolved. The CDR3 spans 15 residues. The V gene lost 3 bases and the J gene lost 0 bases, with 11 bases spanning the gap. Germline values: CDR1 SGDLS, CDR2 YYNGEE. Here the CDR3 DNA reads TGTGCCAGCAGCGAGGCCGGGCATAGCACAGATACGCAGTATTTT. Translated: CASSEAGHSTDTQYF.

The V and J genes are TRBV4-2 and TRBJ2-1, with TRBD2 identical over 11 bases. Germline loops: CDR1 LGHNA, CDR2 YNFKEQ. The CDR3 is 19 residues long. V gave up 0 bases and J gave up 4 bases; unmatched junction bases: 11. The CDR3 protein is CASSQDSGGASGIYNEQFF. CDR3 bases: TGTGCCAGCAGCCAAGATAGCGGGGGGGCTAGCGGCATATACAATGAGCAGTTCTTC.

This clonotype was observed a few times. The chain joins TRBV12-3 or TRBV12-4 to TRBJ2-2; D is uncertain. With 6 bases removed from V and 6 bases from J, the gap between germline ends came to 11 bases. The CDR3 has 13 amino acids. This CDR3 is CASSSQPSGELFF. The CDR3 DNA reads as TGTGCCAGCAGCTCCCAGCCTTCCGGGGAGCTGTTTTTT.

This clonotype was recorded at least ten times. The V call is TRBV20-1, the J call TRBJ2-7; TRBD2 matches 12 bases. V shed 0 bases and J 3 bases; nucleotides not matched to a gene: 6. The CDR3 totals 16 residues. Germline loops: CDR1 DFQATT, CDR2 SNEGSKA (reference sequence). CDR3 in DNA: TGCAGTGCTAGAGATCGAGGACTAGCGGGGCACTACGAGCAGTACTTC. This sequence encodes CSARDRGLAGHYEQYF.